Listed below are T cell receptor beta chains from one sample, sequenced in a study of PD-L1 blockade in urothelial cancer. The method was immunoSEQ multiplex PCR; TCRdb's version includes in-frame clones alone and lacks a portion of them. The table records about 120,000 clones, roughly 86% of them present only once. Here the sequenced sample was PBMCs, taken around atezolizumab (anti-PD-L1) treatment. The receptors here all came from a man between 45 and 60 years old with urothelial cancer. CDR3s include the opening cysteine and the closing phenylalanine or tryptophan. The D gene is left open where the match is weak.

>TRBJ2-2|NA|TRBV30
CAWSAGVGTGELFF
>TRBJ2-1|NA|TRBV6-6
CASSYPPPGEQQFF
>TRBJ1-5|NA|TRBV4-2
CASSPRGNDNQPQHF
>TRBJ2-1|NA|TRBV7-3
CASSLRGGEQFF
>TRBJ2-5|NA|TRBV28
CASSFYGGSETQYF
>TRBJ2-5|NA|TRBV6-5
CASSSSEGDVQETQYF
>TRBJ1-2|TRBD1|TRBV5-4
CASSYETGTGYTF
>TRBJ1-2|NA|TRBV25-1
CASSATSSGSGGYTF
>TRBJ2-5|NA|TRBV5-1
CASSLADSEKTQYF
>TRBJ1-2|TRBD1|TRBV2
CASSPVVGTGSYGYTF
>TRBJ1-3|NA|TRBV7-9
CASSQDTGNTIYF
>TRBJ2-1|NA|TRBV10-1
CASSGNGGSSYNEQFF
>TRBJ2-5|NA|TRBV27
CASSWAKETQYF
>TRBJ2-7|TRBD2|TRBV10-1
CAGPIAGTSGYEQYF
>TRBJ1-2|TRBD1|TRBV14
CASSQDSWDSFYGYTF
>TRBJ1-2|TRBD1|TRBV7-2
CASSLVLQGTGYTF
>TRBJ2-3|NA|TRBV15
CATGGAGAMGDTQYF
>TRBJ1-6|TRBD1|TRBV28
CASSSYRGSSGRPLHF
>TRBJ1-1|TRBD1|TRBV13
CASSLKSGQGFTEAFF
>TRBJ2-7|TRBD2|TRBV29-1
CSVEAAEGSGGRLYEQYF
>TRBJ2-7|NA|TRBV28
CASSKSGPPYEQYF
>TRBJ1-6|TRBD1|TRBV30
CAWSVVRTGGNSPLHF
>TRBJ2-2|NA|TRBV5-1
CASSLSWGQGGELFF
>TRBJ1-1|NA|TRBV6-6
CASSYQDRRVPEAFF
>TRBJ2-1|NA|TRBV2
CASNFGENEQFF
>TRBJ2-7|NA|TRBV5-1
CASSPGTYETYEQYF
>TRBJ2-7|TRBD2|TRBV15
CATSREASGSHEQYF
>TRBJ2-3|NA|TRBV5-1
CASSLVPGETDTQYF
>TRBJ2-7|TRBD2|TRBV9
CASSTGLAGVNEQYF
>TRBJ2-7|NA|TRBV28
CASRSQGPPYEQYF
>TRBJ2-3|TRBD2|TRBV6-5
CASSYSSGRADTQYF
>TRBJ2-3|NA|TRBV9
CASSSNVAGGTDTQYF
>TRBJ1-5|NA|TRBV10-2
CASVTGGKRQPQHF
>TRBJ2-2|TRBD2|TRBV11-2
CASRLAGGPTGELFF
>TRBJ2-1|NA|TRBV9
CASSVGTRSYNEQFF
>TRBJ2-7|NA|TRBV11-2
CASSSTQQGYEQYF
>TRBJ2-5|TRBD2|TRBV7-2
CASSLALREGQETQYF
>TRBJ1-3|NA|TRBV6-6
CASSTRNTIYF
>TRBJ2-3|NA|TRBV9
CASSPWTASTDTQYF
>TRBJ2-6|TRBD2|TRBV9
CASSPRLAGGLLSGANVLTF
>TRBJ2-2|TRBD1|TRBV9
CASSMGQGNTGELFF
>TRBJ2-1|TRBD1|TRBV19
CASSIPRGQAYNEQFF
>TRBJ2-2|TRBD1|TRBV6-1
CGTPGQAHTGELFF
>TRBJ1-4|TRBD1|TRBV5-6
CASSWGQGEKLFF
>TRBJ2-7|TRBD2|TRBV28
CASSLVGLADSKKGEQYF
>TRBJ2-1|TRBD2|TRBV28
CASSFPRASGSGSSYNEQFF
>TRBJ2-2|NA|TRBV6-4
CASSQDYNTGELFF
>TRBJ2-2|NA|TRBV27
CASSLVRNTGELFF
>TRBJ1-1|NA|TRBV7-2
CASSLAMGGNTEAFF
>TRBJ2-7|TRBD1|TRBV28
CASSTSGTGGEQYF
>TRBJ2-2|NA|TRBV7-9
CASSWGQNTGELFF
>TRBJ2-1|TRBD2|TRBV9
CASSVYEGLADSYNEQFF
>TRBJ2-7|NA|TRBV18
CASGSRGMENYEQYF
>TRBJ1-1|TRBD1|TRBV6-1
CASSGTGGSTEAFF
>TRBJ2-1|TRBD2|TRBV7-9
CATRTSGSSEQFF
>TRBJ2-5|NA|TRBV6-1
CASRATGTQETQYF
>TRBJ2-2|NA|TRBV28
CASSLVQTTGELFF